One and the same sample provided the 27 T cell receptor beta chains below, sequenced in a study of metastatic and nonmetastatic thyroid tumors. Thyroid surgery was performed in patients who had received no treatment beforehand. TCRdb reprocessed the PCR reads using MiXCR. The sample shows over 50,000 clones, 25% to 35% of them seen only once. Sequencing was performed on blood. The receptors derive from a female donor with papillary thyroid cancer or a benign thyroid nodule (not recorded which). Some clones in this sample may be carry-over from other donors' samples.

Only a few counts were recorded for this clone. This chain links TRBV27 with TRBJ2-3; D is unresolved. CDR1 is MNHEY and CDR2 is SMNVEV in the germline V gene (reference sequence). V was clipped by 9 bases and J by 2 bases, with 12 bases between them. The length of the CDR3 is 13 residues. The CDR3: CASGEQLTDTQYF. In DNA, the CDR3 is TGTGCCAGTGGGGAACAGCTCACAGATACGCAGTATTTT.

The rearrangement uses TRBV6-2 or TRBV6-3 and TRBJ2-7; D perhaps matches TRBD2 (6 bases). Looked up from germline, CDR1 is MNHEY and CDR2 is SVGEGT. Trimming took off 8 bases at V and 2 bases at J, with 13 bases between the two ends. The CDR3 runs to 13 residues. CDR3 nucleotides: TGTGCCAGCCATGATCCGGGGGCCTACGAGCAGTACTTC. Translated: CASHDPGAYEQYF.

The rearrangement links TRBV5-1 to TRBJ2-1; 8 bases are a match to TRBD2. The CDR3 is 16 amino acids. With 4 bases clipped from V and 4 bases from J, the junction kept 10 bases outside the gene matches. CDR1 SGHRS and CDR2 YFSETQ come from the germline V gene. CDR3 in DNA: TGCGCCAGCAGCCGGGAAAGCGGGAGTTTGTACAATGAGCAGTTCTTC. As protein: CASSRESGSLYNEQFF.

This clone was counted between two and nine times. J is TRBJ2-7 and V is TRBV11-2; D call uncertain. Germline-derived CDR1 and CDR2 are SGHAT and FQNNGV. This CDR3 is 14 amino acids long. Trimming took off 5 bases at V and 6 bases at J, with 17 bases between the two ends. The CDR3 region is CASSKRTVRIEQYF. As DNA, the CDR3 is TGTGCCAGCAGCAAGAGAACCGTTCGGATCGAGCAGTACTTC.

This clone was counted between two and nine times. This rearrangement joins TRBV6-1 to TRBJ2-3; maybe TRBD2 (6 bases). CDR1 MNHNS and CDR2 SASEGT come from the germline V gene. The CDR3 is made up of 15 amino acids. Deletions cut 7 bases from V and 10 bases from J, with 24 bases between. This chain's CDR3 is CASKERSGPTFAQYF. For the CDR3, the DNA is TGTGCCAGCAAGGAGAGGAGCGGGCCGACGTTCGCGCAGTATTTT.

The rearrangement links TRBV28 to TRBJ2-7, with 8 bases that match TRBD1. CDR1 and CDR2 (germline): MDHEN, SYDVKM. CDR3 length: 11 residues. V gave up 7 bases and J gave up 12 bases; unmatched junction bases: 8. In nucleotides, the CDR3 is TGTGCCAGCACCGGACAGGGCCTCATGTACTTC. Its protein product is CASTGQGLMYF.

This chain connects TRBV6-1 to TRBJ1-5; D perhaps matches TRBD1 (6 bases). Trimming took 6 bases from V and 6 from J, leaving 9 bases between them. This CDR3 comprises 12 residues. Germline CDR1 and CDR2: MNHNS and SASEGT. The DNA for the CDR3 is TGTGCCAGCAGGGGGGGGCCTCAGCCCCAGCATTTT. It specifies CASRGGPQPQHF.

The rearrangement joins TRBV20-1 to TRBJ1-2, with TRBD1 matching over 8 bases. V was clipped by 6 bases and J by 7 bases; unmatched bases: 10. Germline loops: CDR1 DFQATT, CDR2 SNEGSKA (reference sequence). This CDR3 contains 13 residues. In DNA form, the CDR3 reads TGCAGTGCACCCCGAGGACAGGGAGTTGGCTACACCTTC. It encodes CSAPRGQGVGYTF.

Comments on this clone: This may be a read error, as it is one base from a much larger clone. The V gene is TRBV2, the J gene TRBJ1-4, with no clear D. Germline CDR1 and CDR2: SNHLY and FYNNEI. Trimming left V 0 bases short and J 7 bases short, with 12 bases between. This CDR3 contains 15 residues. The CDR3: CASSEATGEVEKLFF. The CDR3 DNA reads as TGTGCCAGCAGTGAAGCTACGGGTGAAGTTGAAAAACTGTTTTTT.

The chain links TRBV15 to TRBJ1-3; no clear D. V was cut by 2 bases and J by 0 bases, with 8 bases left in between. The CDR3 loop spans 15 amino acids. CDR1 is LNHNV, CDR2 YYDKDF, per germline (reference sequence). The CDR3 region has the DNA TGTGCCACCAGCAGACCCGCAAACTCTGGAAACACCATATATTTT. Translation gives CATSRPANSGNTIYF.

The rearrangement links TRBV6-1 to TRBJ1-1; maybe TRBD1 (5 bases). The CDR3 has 14 amino acids. V was pared by 9 bases and J by 0 bases, with 14 bases between. Germline V gene data show CDR1 as MNHNS and CDR2 as SASEGT. The CDR3 reads CASRDLGLNTEAFF. The CDR3 DNA is TGTGCCAGTAGGGACTTAGGGCTGAACACTGAAGCTTTCTTT.

On this clone: This sample also contains other DNA sequences that code for the same CDR3. V and J are TRBV6-4 and TRBJ1-1; 7 nucleotides line up with TRBD1. In germline, CDR1 is MRHNA, CDR2 SNTAGT. The CDR3 extends over 13 amino acids. The ends lost 9 bases at V and 4 bases at J; junction bases unmatched: 8. In DNA, the CDR3 is TGTGCCAGTAGGCAGGGGGATGGCACTGAAGCTTTCTTT. It is translated as CASRQGDGTEAFF.

The V gene is TRBV19, the J gene TRBJ1-6; D is possibly TRBD1 (6 bases). Trimming took off 4 bases at V and 8 bases at J, with 21 bases between the two ends. CDR3 length: 17 residues. Per the germline V gene, CDR1 is LNHDA and CDR2 is SQIVND (reference sequence). DNA for the CDR3: TGTGCCAGTAGTACCGGCCGGGGGGCCGCTTGGGATTCACCCCTCCACTTT. Protein sequence: CASSTGRGAAWDSPLHF.

This clone was detected a few times. This chain uses TRBV6-1 with TRBJ2-7; 10 positions agree with TRBD2. Germline V lookup: CDR1 MNHNS, CDR2 SASEGT. This CDR3 has 13 amino acids. The V segment lost 7 bases and the J segment 4 bases; nucleotides outside the gene matches: 4. The CDR3 loop reads CASIPAGGYEQYF. CDR3 DNA: TGTGCCAGCATCCCAGCGGGAGGGTACGAGCAGTACTTC.

This clone was counted only a few times. This chain uses TRBV19 with TRBJ2-5, with D possibly matching TRBD1 (6 bases). Germline CDR1 reads LNHDA; CDR2 reads SQIVND (reference sequence). V was pared by 3 bases and J by 4 bases, with 18 bases between. This CDR3 contains 16 residues. The DNA of the CDR3 is TGTGCCAGTAGTATCGTGCTGGGACACTCTAGAGAGACCCAGTACTTC. Its protein is CASSIVLGHSRETQYF.

This chain joins TRBV5-1 and TRBJ1-3; no firm D call. CDR1 and CDR2 from the germline V gene are SGHRS and YFSETQ. The CDR3 is 14 amino acids. Trimming removed 6 bases at V and 0 bases at J, with 10 bases between. The CDR3 region is CASKLSFSGNTIYF. The CDR3 DNA follows: TGCGCCAGCAAGTTGTCTTTCTCTGGAAACACCATATATTTT.

V gene TRBV11-2 combines with J gene TRBJ2-1, with TRBD2 matching 10 bases. The J segment lost 5 bases and the V segment lost 3 bases, leaving 4 bases of the junction unmatched. Germline CDR1 is SGHAT and CDR2 is FQNNGV. The CDR3 runs 15 residues. The CDR3, as DNA: TGTGCCAGCAGCTTGCTAGCGGGAGTGGACAATGAGCAGTTCTTC. Protein sequence: CASSLLAGVDNEQFF. The full variable domain, rest sourced from reference TRBV11-2 and TRBJ2-1, is EAGVAQSPRYKIIEKRQSVAFWCNPISGHATLYWYQQILGQGPKLLIQFQNNGVVDDSQLPKDRFSAERLKGVDSTLKIQPAKLEDSAVYLCASSLLAGVDNEQFFGPGTRLTVL.

In this sample, this clone turned up a few times. A much larger clone sits a single nucleotide away, making a read error possible. V is TRBV3-1 and J is TRBJ2-5; 7 bases are shared with TRBD1. Looked up from germline, CDR1 is LGHDT and CDR2 is YNNKEL (reference sequence). CDR3 length: 14 amino acids. Here the CDR3 DNA reads TGTGCCAGCAGCCTTGAGGGACAGCAAGAGACCCAGCACTTC. Protein sequence: CASSLEGQQETQHF.

This clone has only a few counts. The chain recombines TRBV28 with TRBJ2-1; 10 bases map to TRBD1. CDR3 length: 19 amino acids. V lost 8 bases, J lost 6 bases, and 22 bases stayed unmatched. The germline V gene has CDR1 MDHEN and CDR2 SYDVKM. The DNA of the CDR3 is TGTGCCAGCGAGGAGGCCGGGACAGGGGCGATAGCGGGATTCAATGAGCAGTTCTTC. It yields the protein CASEEAGTGAIAGFNEQFF.

V is TRBV11-3 and J is TRBJ2-3; D gene uncertain. V was cut by 5 bases and J by 7 bases, with 16 bases left in between. This CDR3 has 14 amino acids. CDR1 and CDR2 from the germline V gene are SGHNT and YENEEA. CDR3: CASSHRDDPYTQYF. CDR3 in DNA: TGTGCCAGCAGCCACAGAGACGATCCGTATACGCAGTATTTT.

This clone has a handful of counts. This chain links TRBV28 with TRBJ1-2; D uncertain. Per the germline V gene, CDR1 is MDHEN and CDR2 is SYDVKM. Trimming left V 6 bases short and J 2 bases short, with 10 bases between. CDR3 length: 13 residues. The CDR3 reads CASRLSFNYGYTF. The DNA for the CDR3 is TGTGCCAGCAGATTGTCCTTCAACTATGGCTACACCTTC.

This clone was seen many times. The chain couples TRBV7-2 to TRBJ2-1; 7 bases fit TRBD2. V lost 2 bases, J lost 6 bases, and 4 bases stayed unmatched. CDR1 SGHTA and CDR2 FQGNSA come from the germline V gene. The CDR3 consists of 14 residues. The CDR3 loop reads CASSLYSGTNEQFF. The CDR3 region has the DNA TGTGCCAGCAGCTTATACAGCGGGACCAATGAGCAGTTCTTC. The complete variable domain, with remaining parts taken from reference TRBV7-2 and TRBJ2-1, reads GAGVSQSPSNKVTEKGKDVELRCDPISGHTALYWYRQSLGQGLEFLIYFQGNSAPDKSGLPSDRFSAERTGGSVSTLTIQRTQQEDSAVYLCASSLYSGTNEQFFGPGTRLTVL.

There are many counts of this clone. The chain uses TRBV7-8 and TRBJ2-7; 8 bases agree with TRBD1. Germline V gives CDR1 SGHVS, CDR2 FQNEAQ. Trimming at V came to 5 bases and at J to 6 bases, leaving 15 bases not matched to a gene. The CDR3 is 16 amino acids. CDR3 nucleotides: TGTGCCAGCAGCGGGAGACAGGGGTTACCCTCCCCCGAGCAGTACTTC. It yields the protein CASSGRQGLPSPEQYF.

Turning to this clone: Sequence at one end of the junction differs from germline and may be a read error. The chain couples TRBV19 to TRBJ1-4, with TRBD1 identical over 7 bases. This CDR3 is 17 amino acids long. Germline CDR1 and CDR2: LNHDA and SQIVND (reference sequence). The CDR3 DNA is TGTGCCAGTAGTATCATCGACACGGGACAGCCTAAGGAAAAACTGTTTTTT. Its protein is CASSIIDTGQPKEKLFF.

The chain uses TRBV6-1 and TRBJ2-5; the match to TRBD2 covers 7 bases. The V gene's germline CDR1 is MNHNS and CDR2 SASEGT. CDR3 length: 15 residues. V lost 4 bases to trimming and J lost 2 bases; unmatched junction nucleotides: 7. The DNA of the CDR3 is TGTGCCAGCAGTGTGCAGACGGGAGGTCAAGAGACCCAGTACTTC. It specifies CASSVQTGGQETQYF.

This clone is termed medium-sized. V and J are TRBV27 and TRBJ1-3; D unclear. Trimming removed 4 bases from V and 0 bases from J, with 10 bases in between. The CDR3 is 15 residues long. Germline V gene sequence: CDR1 MNHEY, CDR2 SMNVEV (reference sequence). The DNA of the CDR3 is TGTGCCAGCAGTTCGAGGGCGTCCTCTGGAAACACCATATATTTT. This encodes CASSSRASSGNTIYF.

In this sample, this clone turned up a few times. The chain joins TRBV2 to TRBJ1-2; D possibly corresponds to TRBD1 (5 bases). Trimming removed 0 bases from V and 6 bases from J, with 23 bases in between. The CDR3 has 18 residues. Germline V lookup: CDR1 SNHLY, CDR2 FYNNEI. The CDR3 loop reads CASSEALLGRGRTDGYTF. The CDR3 DNA sequence: TGTGCCAGCAGTGAAGCGCTTCTAGGGAGGGGCAGGACGGATGGCTACACCTTC.